This is a list of T cell receptor beta chains from one sample in a study of T cells in Graves' hyperthyroidism and ophthalmopathy. TCRdb re-analysed the multiplex PCR reads in MiXCR, keeping a single row per CDR3 protein. The sample records around 350,000 distinct CDR3 sequences, more than 14% being singletons. The specimen was blood. All receptors come from a woman aged 30 to 39 with Graves' ophthalmopathy. Both conserved end residues are part of each CDR3. The order of the fields is J gene, V gene, CDR3 protein.

j_gene: TRBJ2-7; v_gene: TRBV2; CDR3aa: CASSAKGYEQYF
j_gene: TRBJ1-4; v_gene: TRBV3-1; CDR3aa: CASSDRTGNNEKLFF
j_gene: TRBJ2-1; v_gene: TRBV24-1; CDR3aa: CATSEIDRNNEQFF
j_gene: TRBJ1-6; v_gene: TRBV12-3/TRBV12-4; CDR3aa: CASSVGTEVNSPLHF
j_gene: TRBJ1-2; v_gene: TRBV27; CDR3aa: CASSRDSSVYYGYTF
j_gene: TRBJ1-2; v_gene: TRBV27; CDR3aa: CASSTRQGQGYTF
j_gene: TRBJ1-2; v_gene: TRBV5-4; CDR3aa: CASSLMGNYGYTF
j_gene: TRBJ2-5; v_gene: TRBV7-9; CDR3aa: CASSLSLAGKETQYF
j_gene: TRBJ2-1; v_gene: TRBV11-2; CDR3aa: CASSSRTSGLTYNEQFF
j_gene: TRBJ2-2; v_gene: TRBV5-1; CDR3aa: CASRTGTGFGNTGELFF
j_gene: TRBJ1-1; v_gene: TRBV30; CDR3aa: CAWGRDRGTEAFF
j_gene: TRBJ2-5; v_gene: TRBV6-2/TRBV6-3; CDR3aa: CASAPKAFWETQYF
j_gene: TRBJ1-1; v_gene: TRBV10-3; CDR3aa: CAISDLRGPTEAFF
j_gene: TRBJ2-1; v_gene: TRBV14; CDR3aa: CASSPGPVRYEQFF
j_gene: TRBJ2-4; v_gene: TRBV2; CDR3aa: CASSVPRDRVKNIQYF
j_gene: TRBJ1-1; v_gene: TRBV20-1; CDR3aa: CSARWTEAFF
j_gene: TRBJ2-3; v_gene: TRBV29-1; CDR3aa: CSVEDRKATDTQYF
j_gene: TRBJ2-2; v_gene: TRBV7-3; CDR3aa: CASSSGQLVGGGELFF
j_gene: TRBJ2-2; v_gene: TRBV9; CDR3aa: CASSEFGTLVAGELFF
j_gene: TRBJ1-5; v_gene: TRBV7-3; CDR3aa: CASSFRGTDQPQHF
j_gene: TRBJ2-3; v_gene: TRBV9; CDR3aa: CASSVRRTTDTQYF
j_gene: TRBJ2-5; v_gene: TRBV3-1; CDR3aa: CASSQEGRQETQYF
j_gene: TRBJ2-7; v_gene: TRBV28; CDR3aa: CASSLGTGVNEQYF
j_gene: TRBJ2-5; v_gene: TRBV3-1; CDR3aa: CASSQEWGGEETQYF
j_gene: TRBJ1-1; v_gene: TRBV19; CDR3aa: CASRWQAQAFF